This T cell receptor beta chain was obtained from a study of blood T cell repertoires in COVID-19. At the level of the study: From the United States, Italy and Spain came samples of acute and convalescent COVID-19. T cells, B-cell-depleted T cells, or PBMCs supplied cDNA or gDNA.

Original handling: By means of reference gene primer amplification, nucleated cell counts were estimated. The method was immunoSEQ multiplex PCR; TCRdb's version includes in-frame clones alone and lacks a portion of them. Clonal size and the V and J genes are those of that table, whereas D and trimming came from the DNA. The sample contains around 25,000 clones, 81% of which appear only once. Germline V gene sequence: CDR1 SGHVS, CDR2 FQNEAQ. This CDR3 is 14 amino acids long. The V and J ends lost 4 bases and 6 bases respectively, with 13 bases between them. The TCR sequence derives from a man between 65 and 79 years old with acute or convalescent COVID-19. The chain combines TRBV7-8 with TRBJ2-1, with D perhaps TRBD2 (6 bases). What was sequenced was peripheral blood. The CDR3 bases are TGTGCCAGCAGCTACCCAGCGGGCTTCAATGAGCAGTTCTTC. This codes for CASSYPAGFNEQFF.